This TCR beta chain is drawn from a study of human T cells and chemical hapten exposure. Looking at the study overall: TCR yields differed between samples (mainly from small differences in pooled library volume).

With 2 bases removed from V and 2 bases from J, the gap between germline ends came to 15 bases. The CDR3 runs 16 residues. The germline V gene has CDR1 MNHNY and CDR2 SVGAGI (reference sequence). One entry per CDR3 protein, called by TCRdb with MiXCR from the 5' RACE reads. The profile covers tens of thousands of distinct CDR3 sequences, with 6.5% to 8.5% appearing a single time and roughly 2.4% taken by the ten largest. The starting material, unfractionated whole blood, was used for total RNA extraction. This clonotype was seen many times. This receptor was identified in a male donor in good health. The chain employs TRBV6-6 and TRBJ2-5; D is unresolved. Here the CDR3 reads CASSYRLEDLQETQYF. CDR3 sequence (DNA): TGTGCCAGCAGTTACCGACTCGAAGATTTGCAAGAGACCCAGTACTTC.